The clone carrying this T cell receptor beta chain was found many times. What it binds is not known. This entry is derived from a study of identical twins. MiXCR, applied by TCRdb to the 5' RACE reads, yields one record per CDR3 protein. This table has about 210,000 distinct CDR3 sequences, around 10% appearing once. Regarding the study as a whole: While abundant cord blood beta clonotypes carried fewer insertions, memory repertoires showed no such pattern. Partial confounding of zero-insertion analyses by invariant MAIT and iNKT cells was possible.

All donors were healthy Caucasians. Trimming took 5 bases from V and 6 from J, leaving 17 bases between them. From germline, CDR1 is SEHNR and CDR2 FQNEAQ (reference sequence). The CDR3 is 14 residues long. This TCR was recovered from a woman younger than 35 in good health. The V and J genes are TRBV7-9 and TRBJ2-7, with no clear D. Source material: memory (CD45RO+) T cells sorted from blood. CDR3 protein: CASSMDVLTGEQYF. CDR3 DNA sequence: TGTGCCAGCAGCATGGACGTCCTAACGGGCGAGCAGTACTTC.